The 22 T cell receptor beta chains below come from one sample, sequenced in a study of blood T cell repertoires in COVID-19. Assay used: immunoSEQ multiplex PCR; TCRdb lists only in-frame clones, some missing. The sample carries roughly 150,000 clones, roughly 93% recorded once. The sequencing input was peripheral blood. The receptors originated from a man younger than 30 with COVID-19, enrolled during active disease.

V gene TRBV13 combines with J gene TRBJ2-2; weak D call: TRBD1 (5 bases). V shed 8 bases and J shed 6 bases, with 16 bases lying between them. Per germline, CDR1 PRHDT and CDR2 FYEKMQ (reference sequence). The CDR3 totals 14 residues. CDR3 residues: CASSTRVWSGELFF. The CDR3 DNA is TGTGCCAGCTCCACCAGGGTGTGGTCCGGGGAGCTGTTTTTT.

The V gene is TRBV27, the J gene TRBJ2-1; TRBD2 aligns across 12 bases. Per the germline V gene, CDR1 is MNHEY and CDR2 is SMNVEV (reference sequence). The ends lost 1 base at V and 6 bases at J; junction bases unmatched: 22. CDR3 length: 22 amino acids. The CDR3: CASSLLSGTVGTSGLGGNEQFF. Written as DNA, the CDR3 is TGTGCCAGCAGTTTATTATCCGGGACGGTGGGGACTAGCGGGCTAGGAGGCAATGAGCAGTTCTTC.

The V call is TRBV24-1, the J call TRBJ2-7; the match to TRBD1 covers 11 bases. Germline-derived CDR1 and CDR2 are KGHDR and SFDVKD. This CDR3 spans 16 amino acids. With 5 bases clipped from V and 2 bases from J, the junction kept 7 bases outside the gene matches. CDR3 sequence reads: CATSAPPGQGAYEQYF. DNA of the CDR3: TGTGCCACCAGTGCTCCCCCGGGACAGGGGGCCTACGAGCAGTACTTC.

The chain recombines TRBV6-2 or TRBV6-3 with TRBJ2-4; TRBD2 is a possible D gene (6 bases). The CDR3 has 16 amino acids. The V gene's germline CDR1 is MNHEY and CDR2 SVGEGT. The V gene lost 6 bases and the J gene lost 0 bases, with 15 bases spanning the gap. The CDR3 protein is CASSPPAGLAKNIQYF. The CDR3 bases are TGTGCCAGCAGCCCCCCGGCGGGGCTAGCCAAAAACATTCAGTACTTC.

V is TRBV2 and J is TRBJ2-7, with 7 nucleotides matching TRBD2. Germline-derived CDR1 and CDR2 are SNHLY and FYNNEI. This CDR3 contains 15 residues. Losses at the gene ends were 6 bases for V and 3 bases for J; bases not matched to a gene: 11. CDR3 nucleotides: TGTGCCAGCAGAGTAAGTTCCCGGGACTACTACGAGCAGTACTTC. This sequence encodes CASRVSSRDYYEQYF.

V and J are TRBV2 and TRBJ1-5, with D uncertain. The CDR3 runs 13 residues. Trimming left V 4 bases short and J 0 bases short, with 4 bases between. CDR1 is SNHLY, CDR2 FYNNEI, per germline. CDR3 protein: CASSAYSNQPQHF. The DNA of the CDR3 is TGTGCCAGCAGTGCGTATAGCAATCAGCCCCAGCATTTT. The whole variable domain, remainder taken from reference TRBV2 and TRBJ1-5, is EPEVTQTPSHQVTQMGQEVILRCVPISNHLYFYWYRQILGQKVEFLVSFYNNEISEKSEIFDDQFSVERPDGSNFTLKIRSTKLEDSAMYFCASSAYSNQPQHFGDGTRLSIL.

The chain uses TRBV15 and TRBJ1-2; D call uncertain. Germline V gene lookup returns CDR1 LNHNV and CDR2 YYDKDF (reference sequence). CDR3 length: 15 amino acids. Deletions cut 0 bases from V and 6 bases from J, with 14 bases between. The DNA of the CDR3 is TGTGCCACCAGCAGAGATTCGACGAGGAGGGATGGCTACACCTTC. Translated, it gives CATSRDSTRRDGYTF.

The rearrangement links TRBV10-3 to TRBJ2-7; a weak D match, TRBD2 (6 bases). Germline-derived CDR1 and CDR2 are ENHRY and SYGVKD. Between the trimmed V and J ends, which lost 6 bases and 4 bases, there was a span of 16 bases. The CDR3 spans 14 residues. The CDR3 region has the DNA TGTGCCATCAGGGGGATTGGGAGGATTTACGAGCAGTACTTC. Translated, it gives CAIRGIGRIYEQYF.

This chain links TRBV9 with TRBJ1-4, with a tentative D call TRBD1 (6 bases). Germline assignment: CDR1 SGDLS and CDR2 YYNGEE. The V end lost 3 bases, the J end lost 0 bases, and 12 bases lay between the germline ends. This CDR3 is 16 amino acids long. This CDR3 reads CASSEGGGTTNEKLFF. CDR3 bases: TGTGCCAGCAGCGAGGGAGGGGGAACAACTAATGAAAAACTGTTTTTT.

The chain is built from TRBV30 and TRBJ1-1, with a weak D call TRBD1 (5 bases). The CDR3 has 18 residues. V was shortened by 4 bases and J by 5 bases, with 29 bases between the two germline ends. Germline loops: CDR1 GTSNPN, CDR2 SVGIG (reference sequence). CDR3: CAWTDGLDGARRRTEAFF. CDR3 DNA: TGTGCCTGGACGGATGGTTTGGATGGGGCACGACGACGGACTGAAGCTTTCTTT.

The chain carries TRBV10-3 and TRBJ2-7; no reliable D call. This CDR3 region has 12 residues. Germline CDR1 reads ENHRY; CDR2 reads SYGVKD. The V end was cut by 7 bases, the J end by 5 bases, with 12 bases between. CDR3 protein: CAINSPRDEQYF. The CDR3 bases are TGTGCCATCAATTCGCCCCGGGACGAGCAGTACTTC.

CDR3 sequence: CASSQESPGYYEQYF. Written as DNA, the CDR3 is TGTGCCAGCAGCCAAGAAAGTCCAGGTTACTACGAGCAGTACTTC. The chain uses TRBV3-1 (or the pseudogene TRBV3-2) and TRBJ2-7, with D hard to call. Per the germline V gene, CDR1 is LGHDT and CDR2 is YNNKEL (reference sequence). Trimming took 0 bases from V and 3 from J, leaving 12 bases between them. The CDR3 sequence is 15 residues long.

The chain uses TRBV29-1 and TRBJ2-7, with TRBD2 matching over 14 bases. The CDR3 totals 15 residues. From germline, CDR1 is SQVTM and CDR2 ANQGSEA. The V gene end was trimmed by 3 bases and the J gene end by 2 bases; junction bases not matched to a gene: 3. CDR3 nucleotides: TGCAGCGTTGAGATGGGACTAGCGGGAGCCTACGAGCAGTACTTC. As protein: CSVEMGLAGAYEQYF.

The gene calls are TRBV28 and TRBJ2-5; TRBD2 matches at 9 bases. The junction had 6 bases not matched to a gene; V was cut back by 7 bases and J by 3 bases. The CDR3 spans 14 residues. Germline V gene sequence: CDR1 MDHEN, CDR2 SYDVKM. CDR3 sequence: CASNLREGKETQYF. The DNA of the CDR3 is TGTGCCAGCAACTTGCGGGAGGGAAAAGAGACCCAGTACTTC. The variable domain in full, with the rest retrieved from reference TRBV28 and TRBJ2-5, is DVKVTQSSRYLVKRTGEKVFLECVQDMDHENMFWYRQDPGLGLRLIYFSYDVKMKEKGDIPEGYSVSREKKERFSLILESASTNQTSMYLCASNLREGKETQYFGPGTRLLVL.

The V call is TRBV10-3, the J call TRBJ1-6; perhaps TRBD1 as D (5 bases). V was pared by 2 bases and J by 5 bases, with 10 bases between. The CDR3 length is 15 residues. The germline V gene has CDR1 ENHRY and CDR2 SYGVKD. The DNA of the CDR3 is TGTGCCATCAGTGAGGGAATAGGGGATAATTCACCCCTCCACTTT. This gives the protein CAISEGIGDNSPLHF.

The chain joins TRBV19 to TRBJ1-6, with D possibly matching TRBD1 (5 bases). Germline V lookup: CDR1 LNHDA, CDR2 SQIVND (reference sequence). The CDR3 consists of 13 residues. Trimming took off 5 bases at V and 10 bases at J, with 12 bases between the two ends. For the CDR3, the DNA is TGTGCCAGTAGTTCAGGGTCCCGGTCACCCCTCCACTTT. It encodes CASSSGSRSPLHF. Looking up the rest from reference TRBV19 and TRBJ1-6 gives the full variable domain: DGGITQSPKYLFRKEGQNVTLSCEQNLNHDAMYWYRQDPGQGLRLIYYSQIVNDFQKGDIAEGYSVSREKKESFPLTVTSAQKNPTAFYLCASSSGSRSPLHFGNGTRLTVT.

The chain couples TRBV5-1 to TRBJ1-4, with a possible D match to TRBD1 (6 bases). CDR1 is SGHRS and CDR2 is YFSETQ in the germline V gene. V was cut by 4 bases and J by 8 bases, with 15 bases left in between. The CDR3 is 14 residues long. The CDR3 loop is CASSHRVGNEKLFF. The DNA of the CDR3 is TGCGCCAGCAGCCACAGGGTTGGTAACGAAAAACTGTTTTTT. Drawing the rest from reference TRBV5-1 and TRBJ1-4, the complete variable domain is KAGVTQTPRYLIKTRGQQVTLSCSPISGHRSVSWYQQTPGQGLQFLFEYFSETQRNKGNFPGRFSGRQFSNSRSEMNVSTLELGDSALYLCASSHRVGNEKLFFGSGTQLSVL.

V is TRBV4-3 and J is TRBJ1-5, with D unclear. This CDR3 is 15 amino acids long. With 0 bases removed from V and 2 bases from J, the gap between germline ends came to 8 bases. Looked up from germline, CDR1 is LGHNA and CDR2 is YSLEER. CDR3 sequence: CASSQDLSGNQPQHF. The CDR3 DNA reads TGCGCCAGCAGCCAAGATTTATCGGGCAATCAGCCCCAGCATTTT.

The chain carries TRBV5-1 and TRBJ2-1; tentative D call: TRBD2 (6 bases). This CDR3 is 12 amino acids long. Trimming cost V 3 bases and J 12 bases, with 13 bases left between them. Looked up from germline, CDR1 is SGHRS and CDR2 is YFSETQ. CDR3 DNA: TGCGCCAGCAGCTGGAGTGGGGGAGGGCAGTTCTTC. Protein product: CASSWSGGGQFF.

The CDR3, as DNA: TGTGCCAGCAGTTTACTCGGACAGAACTATGGCTACACCTTC. Protein sequence: CASSLLGQNYGYTF. The chain combines TRBV28 with TRBJ1-2, with D tentatively TRBD1 (6 bases). Trimming pared 2 bases from V and 2 bases from J, leaving 9 bases between. Germline CDR1 MDHEN, CDR2 SYDVKM. CDR3 length: 14 residues.

The chain carries TRBV20-1 and TRBJ2-3; TRBD2 agrees at 7 bases. CDR1 is DFQATT, CDR2 SNEGSKA, per germline (reference sequence). With V trimmed by 3 bases and J by 6 bases, 12 bases remained unmatched. CDR3 size: 15 residues. The CDR3 region has the DNA TGCAGTGCTAGTCACCTAGCGGAGAATCGGGATACGCAGTATTTT. This gives the protein CSASHLAENRDTQYF.

V and J are TRBV28 and TRBJ2-7; no clear D. CDR3 length equals 16 residues. With 4 bases removed from V and 1 base from J, the gap between germline ends came to 17 bases. Germline loops: CDR1 MDHEN, CDR2 SYDVKM. The DNA for the CDR3 is TGTGCCAGCAGTTATATGCAAGCCGCCCATTCCTACGAGCAGTACTTC. The encoded protein is CASSYMQAAHSYEQYF.